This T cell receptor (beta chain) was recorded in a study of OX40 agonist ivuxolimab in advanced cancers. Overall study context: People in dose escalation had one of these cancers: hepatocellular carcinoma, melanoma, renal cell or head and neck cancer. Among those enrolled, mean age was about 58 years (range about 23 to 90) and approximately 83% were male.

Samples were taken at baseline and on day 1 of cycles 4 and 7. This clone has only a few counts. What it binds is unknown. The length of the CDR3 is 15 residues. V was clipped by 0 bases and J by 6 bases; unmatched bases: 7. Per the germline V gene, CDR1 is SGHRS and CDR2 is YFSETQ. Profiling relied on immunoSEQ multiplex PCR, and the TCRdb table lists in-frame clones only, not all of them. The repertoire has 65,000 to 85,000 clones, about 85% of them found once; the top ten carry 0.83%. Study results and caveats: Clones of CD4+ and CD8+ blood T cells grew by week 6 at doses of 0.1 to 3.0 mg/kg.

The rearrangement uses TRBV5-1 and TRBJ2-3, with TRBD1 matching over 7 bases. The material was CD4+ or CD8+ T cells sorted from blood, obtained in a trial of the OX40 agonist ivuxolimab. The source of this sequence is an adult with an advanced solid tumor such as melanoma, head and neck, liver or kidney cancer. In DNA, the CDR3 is TGCGCCAGCAGCTTGGAGGGGGCCGGTGGGGATACGCAGTATTTT. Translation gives CASSLEGAGGDTQYF.